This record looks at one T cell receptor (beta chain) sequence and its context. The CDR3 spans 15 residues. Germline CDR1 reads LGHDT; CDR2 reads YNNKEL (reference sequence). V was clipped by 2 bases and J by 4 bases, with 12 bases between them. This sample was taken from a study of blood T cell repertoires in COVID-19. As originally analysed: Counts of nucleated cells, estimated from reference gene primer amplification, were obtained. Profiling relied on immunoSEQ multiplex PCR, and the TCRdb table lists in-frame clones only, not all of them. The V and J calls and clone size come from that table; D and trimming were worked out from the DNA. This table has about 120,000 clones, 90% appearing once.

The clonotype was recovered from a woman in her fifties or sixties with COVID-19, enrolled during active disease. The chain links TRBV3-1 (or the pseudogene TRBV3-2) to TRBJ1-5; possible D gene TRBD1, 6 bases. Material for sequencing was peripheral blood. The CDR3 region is CASSQLGQSNQPQHF. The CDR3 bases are TGTGCCAGCAGCCAACTAGGACAGTCTAATCAGCCCCAGCATTTT.